This is a list of T cell receptor beta chains from one sample in a study of STAT5B mutations in CD4+ large granular lymphocyte leukemia. The protocol was immunoSEQ multiplex PCR, while the TCRdb copy is restricted to in-frame clones and leaves out a portion. This sample has about 31,000 clones, with approximately 69% found just once. The sequenced material came from CD4+ T cells from blood buffy coats. The receptors originated from a human donor in good health. CDR3s include the opening cysteine and the closing phenylalanine or tryptophan. A D gene is named only where the DNA matches it firmly. Not all rows give a size; the values are once, few, many and, for expanded clones, a class.

abundance	v_gene	d_gene	j_gene	CDR3aa	CDR3nt
.	TRBV5-4	TRBD2	TRBJ2-3	CASSLRRGDYTDTQYF	TGTGCCAGCAGCTTGAGGCGGGGGGATTACACAGATACGCAGTATTTT
.	TRBV2	.	TRBJ1-6	CASSAGYNSPLHF	TGTGCCAGCAGTGCAGGGTATAATTCACCCCTCCACTTT
few	TRBV19	.	TRBJ2-5	CASSTPWGVETQYF	TGTGCCAGTAGTACCCCGTGGGGGGTGGAGACCCAGTACTTC
.	TRBV18	.	TRBJ2-2	CASSPPLGISTGELFF	TGTGCCAGCTCACCACCGCTGGGAATAAGCACCGGGGAGCTGTTTTTT
few	TRBV7-9	TRBD1	TRBJ1-1	CASSLGQGDTEAFF	TGTGCCAGCAGCTTAGGGCAGGGGGACACTGAAGCTTTCTTT
.	TRBV5-1	TRBD1	TRBJ2-5	CASSTTGGWETQYF	TGCGCCAGCAGCACAACAGGGGGCTGGGAGACCCAGTACTTC
once	TRBV7-2	.	TRBJ2-1	CASSTDNYNEQFF	TGTGCCAGCAGCACCGACAACTACAATGAGCAGTTCTTC
few	TRBV6-6	.	TRBJ2-2	CASSDPGGELFF	TGTGCCAGCAGTGACCCAGGCGGGGAGCTGTTTTTT
.	TRBV7-6	.	TRBJ1-5	CASSPGQTASNQPQHF	TGTGCCAGCAGCCCAGGACAGACCGCTAGCAATCAGCCCCAGCATTTT
.	TRBV6-6	.	TRBJ1-4	CASSYSGAYEKLFF	TGTGCCAGCAGTTACTCAGGGGCTTATGAAAAACTGTTTTTT
.	TRBV2	TRBD1	TRBJ2-4	CASSRTGGKNIQYF	TGTGCCAGCAGTCGGACAGGGGGAAAAAACATTCAGTACTTC
.	TRBV5-1	.	TRBJ2-1	CASSLNSALTEQFF	TGCGCCAGCAGCTTGAACTCAGCGTTAACTGAGCAGTTCTTC
once	TRBV4-2	.	TRBJ2-1	CASSQARHNEQFF	TGTGCCAGCAGCCAAGCTAGACACAATGAGCAGTTCTTC
.	TRBV7-2	.	TRBJ1-1	CASSIEPTTGREAFF	TGTGCCAGCAGCATCGAGCCAACGACAGGCCGTGAAGCTTTCTTT
few	TRBV11-3	TRBD2	TRBJ2-2	CASSFLADSNTGELFF	TGTGCCAGCAGCTTCCTAGCGGATTCGAACACCGGGGAGCTGTTTTTT
.	TRBV21-1	.	TRBJ1-1	CASSKSRVQNTEAFF	TGTGCCAGCAGCAAATCCAGGGTTCAGAACACTGAAGCTTTCTTT
.	TRBV5-6	TRBD1	TRBJ1-4	CASSYGQGREKLFF	TGTGCCAGCAGCTACGGACAGGGAAGAGAAAAACTGTTTTTT
.	TRBV9	TRBD2	TRBJ2-1	CASSATGTSGGRYNEQFF	TGTGCCAGCAGCGCAACAGGGACTAGCGGGGGACGCTACAATGAGCAGTTCTTC
.	TRBV6-5	.	TRBJ1-4	CASSYRTANEKLFF	TGTGCCAGCAGTTATCGCACAGCGAATGAAAAACTGTTTTTT
few	TRBV9	.	TRBJ2-1	CASSVGGNFNEQFF	TGTGCCAGCAGCGTAGGCGGGAACTTCAATGAGCAGTTCTTC
.	TRBV6-1	TRBD1	TRBJ2-5	CASSGDRAGETQYF	TGTGCCAGCAGTGGGGACAGGGCAGGAGAGACCCAGTACTTC
.	TRBV9	TRBD1	TRBJ2-3	CASSVIGQGTDTQYF	TGTGCCAGCAGCGTAATCGGACAGGGGACAGATACGCAGTATTTT
.	TRBV4-3	.	TRBJ2-5	CASSQEIASETQYF	TGCGCCAGCAGCCAAGAAATTGCTAGTGAGACCCAGTACTTC
.	TRBV4-1	.	TRBJ1-4	CASSQTWGGEKLFF	TGCGCCAGCAGCCAAACATGGGGGGGAGAAAAACTGTTTTTT
.	TRBV5-1	TRBD2	TRBJ2-1	CASSSGRLAGGLYNEQFF	TGCGCCAGCAGCTCGGGTCGGCTAGCGGGGGGCCTTTACAATGAGCAGTTCTTC
.	TRBV7-9	TRBD1	TRBJ1-4	CASSSRQGRDEKLFF	TGTGCCAGCAGCTCCCGACAGGGGAGGGATGAAAAACTGTTTTTT
.	TRBV18	.	TRBJ2-1	CASSQLRGRESSYNEQFF	TGTGCCAGCTCGCAACTTAGGGGGCGGGAAAGCTCCTACAATGAGCAGTTCTTC
.	TRBV18	TRBD2	TRBJ2-1	CASSPGTSSYNEQFF	TGTGCCAGCTCCCCCGGGACTAGCTCCTACAATGAGCAGTTCTTC
.	TRBV6-1	.	TRBJ1-2	CASSDRGRDFSYGYTF	TGTGCCAGCAGTGACAGGGGCCGAGATTTTTCCTATGGCTACACCTTC
.	TRBV15	.	TRBJ1-4	CATSRDTTGSGTNEKLFF	TGTGCCACCAGCAGAGACACTACAGGGTCTGGGACTAATGAAAAACTGTTTTTT
.	TRBV2	.	TRBJ2-2	CASRGRENTGELFF	TGTGCCAGCAGGGGGCGGGAGAACACCGGGGAGCTGTTTTTT
.	TRBV19	.	TRBJ1-5	CASTAHPNQPQHF	TGTGCCAGTACCGCACATCCCAATCAGCCCCAGCATTTT
few	TRBV25-1	.	TRBJ2-1	CASSESRGSYNEQFF	TGTGCCAGCAGTGAATCGAGGGGTTCCTACAATGAGCAGTTCTTC
.	TRBV19	.	TRBJ1-1	CASGQTGSEPAFF	TGTGCCAGTGGGCAGACAGGCTCCGAGCCGGCTTTCTTT
once	TRBV6-5	.	TRBJ1-2	CASSYSQPGQGYTF	TGTGCCAGCAGTTACTCGCAGCCAGGTCAAGGCTACACCTTC